Below are 21 T cell receptor beta chains sequenced from a single sample in a study of Graves' ophthalmopathy and Graves' hyperthyroidism. RNA transcripts yielded amplified TCR beta CDR3 regions. HTBI primers served in a first-round RT-PCR, which a second-round multiplex PCR followed. TCRdb re-called the multiplex PCR reads with MiXCR, one entry per CDR3 protein. The sample shows approximately 1.2 million distinct CDR3 sequences, around a third of them seen only once. The sample consisted of peripheral blood or thyroid tissue (not recorded which). The receptors come from an adult man with Graves' hyperthyroidism.

At least ten counts were recorded for this clonotype. Here the CDR3 DNA reads TGTGCCAGCAGTTTGTTGGCAGGGGGTCTCTCACCCCTCCACTTT. Amino acid sequence: CASSLLAGGLSPLHF. The V and J genes are TRBV12-3 or TRBV12-4 and TRBJ1-6; TRBD1 matches at 7 bases. The CDR3 is 15 residues long. V was pared by 3 bases and J by 10 bases, with 9 bases of the junction left unmatched.

The chain has TRBV2 and TRBJ1-2; unclear D gene. Deletions cut 3 bases from V and 3 bases from J, with 11 bases between. CDR1 is SNHLY and CDR2 is FYNNEI in the germline V gene. This CDR3 is built from 14 residues. The DNA for the CDR3 is TGTGCCAGCAGTGAGGGCAGTGATGACTATGGCTACACCTTC. The encoded protein is CASSEGSDDYGYTF.

This clonotype was seen many times. The V call is TRBV7-9, the J call TRBJ2-7; 9 bases map to TRBD1. The CDR3 totals 16 residues. The J segment lost 4 bases and the V segment lost 7 bases, leaving 14 bases of the junction unmatched. CDR1 and CDR2 from the germline V gene are SEHNR and FQNEAQ (reference sequence). This chain's CDR3 is CASTYIPGQGTYEQYF. In nucleotides, the CDR3 is TGTGCCAGCACCTACATCCCGGGACAGGGAACTTACGAGCAGTACTTC.

Notes on this clonotype: A single base separates this from a much larger clone, so it may be a read error. The V call is TRBV20-1, the J call TRBJ1-1; maybe TRBD1 (6 bases). V lost 4 bases to trimming and J lost 1 base, with 13 bases between them. The germline gives CDR1 DFQATT, CDR2 SNEGSKA (reference sequence). This CDR3 contains 14 residues. CDR3 sequence reads: CSAIFGTKNTEAFF. CDR3 bases: TGCAGTGCTATTTTTGGGACAAAGAACACTGAAGCTTTCTTT.

This clonotype appeared many times. The rearrangement uses TRBV7-2 and TRBJ1-1; TRBD1 is a possible D gene (6 bases). V dropped 3 bases and J dropped 4 bases, with 9 bases sitting between them. CDR1 is SGHTA, CDR2 FQGNSA, per germline. There are 13 residues in the CDR3. The CDR3: CASSFTGSTEAFF. The DNA of the CDR3 is TGTGCCAGCAGCTTCACAGGGAGCACTGAAGCTTTCTTT.

V is TRBV5-1 and J is TRBJ2-5, with unresolved D. V lost 0 bases to trimming and J lost 3 bases, with 9 bases between them. The CDR3 length is 14 residues. From germline, CDR1 is SGHRS and CDR2 YFSETQ. The CDR3 here is CASSLVPEKETQYF. CDR3 in DNA: TGCGCCAGCAGCTTGGTCCCAGAAAAAGAGACCCAGTACTTC.

This clonotype was observed a few times. This rearrangement joins TRBV25-1 to TRBJ2-1, with TRBD2 identical over 11 bases. Germline assignment: CDR1 MGHDK and CDR2 SYGVNS. Unmatched junction bases numbered 4, after V lost 2 bases and J lost 4 bases. The CDR3 length is 16 residues. CDR3 DNA sequence: TGTGCCAGCAGTGAACACCTAGCGGGGGGTTACAATGAGCAGTTCTTC. This gives the protein CASSEHLAGGYNEQFF.

There are many counts of this clonotype. V gene TRBV5-1 combines with J gene TRBJ2-7, with 7 bases identical to TRBD1. Unmatched junction bases numbered 3, after V lost 3 bases and J lost 3 bases. Germline V lookup: CDR1 SGHRS, CDR2 YFSETQ. This CDR3 comprises 13 residues. This CDR3 is CASSSQGVYEQYF. The CDR3, as DNA: TGCGCCAGCAGCTCCCAGGGGGTCTACGAGCAGTACTTC.

Points on this clonotype: This sequence may be a read error, since a much larger clone differs from it by one base. The rearrangement joins TRBV7-9 to TRBJ2-7; D gene uncertain. Germline-derived CDR1 and CDR2 are SEHNR and FQNEAQ (reference sequence). Trimming left V 10 bases short and J 2 bases short, with 15 bases between. This CDR3 has 13 amino acids. CDR3 DNA: TGTGCCACCGGCCCGCCTCGCCCCTACGAGCAGTACTTC. As protein: CATGPPRPYEQYF.

This clonotype was detected a few times. The junction differs from germline at one of its ends, possibly a read error. The CDR3 sequence is CASSYVGIQGDEQYF. As DNA, the CDR3 is TGTGCCAGCAGTTACGTCGGGATCCAGGGTGACGAGCAGTACTTC. The chain has TRBV10-3 and TRBJ2-7; D is tentatively TRBD1 or TRBD2 (5 bases each). Germline V gene sequence: CDR1 ENHRY, CDR2 SYGVKD. The CDR3 has 15 residues.

The chain uses TRBV4-2 and TRBJ1-3; a possible D gene is TRBD1 (5 bases). This CDR3 region has 17 residues. Germline V gene lookup returns CDR1 LGHNA and CDR2 YNFKEQ. Trimming took 0 bases from V and 0 from J, leaving 12 bases between them. The CDR3 region is CASSQDLPGNSGNTIYF. CDR3 nucleotides: TGTGCCAGCAGCCAAGATCTTCCAGGGAACTCTGGAAACACCATATATTTT.

V is TRBV29-1 and J is TRBJ1-2, with 9 bases that match TRBD1. There are 12 residues in the CDR3. In germline, CDR1 is SQVTM, CDR2 ANQGSEA. V was clipped by 8 bases and J by 3 bases; unmatched bases: 4. In DNA, the CDR3 is TGCAGCACCGGGACAGGGCACTATGGCTACACCTTC. It translates to CSTGTGHYGYTF.

This clonotype has ten or more counts. V is TRBV7-8 and J is TRBJ2-7, with D possibly matching TRBD1 (6 bases). Germline V gene sequence: CDR1 SGHVS, CDR2 FQNEAQ. The CDR3 consists of 14 residues. Between the trimmed V and J ends, which lost 5 bases and 1 base, there was a span of 12 bases. In DNA form, the CDR3 reads TGTGCCAGCAGCGTGCAGGGGAGTTCCTACGAGCAGTACTTC. Its translation: CASSVQGSSYEQYF.

CDR3 residues: CASSYLGSNGGGQYF. CDR3 coding DNA: TGTGCCAGCAGTTACCTCGGGTCTAATGGTGGTGGGCAGTACTTC. The V and J genes are TRBV6-5 and TRBJ2-7; no definite D call. This CDR3 has 15 amino acids. V gave up 2 bases and J gave up 9 bases, with 20 bases separating them. CDR1 and CDR2 (germline): MNHEY, SVGAGI.

As concerns this clonotype: This may arise from a read error, as a much more abundant clone is one base away. Given the absence of the conserved phenylalanine or tryptophan at the CDR3 end, a read error is likely. The chain has TRBV7-9 and TRBJ1-6; D ambiguous. V lost 3 bases and J lost 9, with 6 bases in between. CDR3 length equals 12 residues. CDR1 and CDR2 (germline): SEHNR, FQNEAQ (reference sequence). In DNA, the CDR3 is TGTGCCAGCAGCTTGGATTTTTCACCCCTCCACGTT. Its protein product is CASSLDFSPLHV.

Many counts were recorded for this clonotype. This chain links TRBV4-3 with TRBJ1-6; 11 bases agree with TRBD1. The CDR3 has 16 amino acids. Germline CDR1 LGHNA, CDR2 YSLEER. Losses at the gene ends were 5 bases for V and 11 bases for J; bases not matched to a gene: 11. The DNA of the CDR3 is TGCGCCAGCAGCTTCTCCTTGGGACAGGGGGTCACACCCCTCCACTTT. Amino acid sequence: CASSFSLGQGVTPLHF.

The chain employs TRBV7-2 and TRBJ1-1; the D gene is possibly TRBD1 (5 bases). The CDR3 has 14 amino acids. CDR1 is SGHTA and CDR2 is FQGNSA in the germline V gene. The germline V and J ends were trimmed by 5 bases and 7 bases, with 17 bases remaining between them. As DNA, the CDR3 is TGTGCCAGCAGCCCAAGATCTGGGGCTAATGAAGCTTTCTTT. This translates into CASSPRSGANEAFF.

This clonotype occurred many times. V and J are TRBV19 and TRBJ2-5, with D possibly being TRBD2 (5 bases). V shed 5 bases and J shed 4 bases, with 20 bases lying between them. Germline V gives CDR1 LNHDA, CDR2 SQIVND (reference sequence). The CDR3 length is 16 residues. CDR3 residues: CASSVGSEYNRETQYF. CDR3 DNA sequence: TGTGCCAGTAGTGTCGGTAGCGAATACAACCGAGAGACCCAGTACTTC.

A single count supports this clonotype. This chain links TRBV7-2 with TRBJ2-5, with 9 positions matching TRBD2. The CDR3 runs 18 residues. Losses at the gene ends were 5 bases for V and 3 bases for J; bases not matched to a gene: 16. The germline gives CDR1 SGHTA, CDR2 FQGNSA. In DNA form, the CDR3 reads TGTGCCAGCAGCCACAGGGCTAGCGGGATTTTGGGTGAAGAGACCCAGTACTTC. Translation: CASSHRASGILGEETQYF.

The table lists this clonotype with a count of one. V gene TRBV7-3 combines with J gene TRBJ2-7, with D hard to call. The CDR3 is made up of 12 amino acids. In germline, CDR1 is SGHTA, CDR2 FQGTGA. Trimming removed 6 bases from V and 4 bases from J, with 10 bases in between. Written as DNA, the CDR3 is TGTGCCAGCAGTATAGACATTTACGAGCAGTACTTC. It is translated as CASSIDIYEQYF.

This clonotype was detected many times. The V call is TRBV7-8, the J call TRBJ2-5; 7 positions agree with TRBD1. The CDR3 totals 16 residues. CDR1 is SGHVS, CDR2 FQNEAQ, per germline. Trimming cost V 5 bases and J 1 base; bases outside gene matches: 10. CDR3 DNA: TGTGCCAGCAGCCTCGCCGGGACAGACATCCAAGAGACCCAGTACTTC. It codes for CASSLAGTDIQETQYF.